A single sample is the source of the 24 T cell receptor beta chains below, sequenced in a study of T cell responses to AZD1222 COVID-19 vaccine. Sequencing used immunoSEQ multiplex PCR; TCRdb keeps in-frame clones, though not all of them. The sample lists roughly 110,000 clones, around 90% occurring once. The sample here was peripheral blood, taken 28 days after the second AZD1222 dose. The receptors stem from an adult who received the AZD1222 COVID-19 vaccine.

The chain is built from TRBV7-3 and TRBJ1-1, with 8 bases matching TRBD1. Trimming removed 5 bases from V and 2 bases from J; junction bases left unmatched: 4. This CDR3 has 14 residues. Per the germline V gene, CDR1 is SGHTA and CDR2 is FQGTGA. The CDR3 sequence is CASSPDRGNTEAFF. CDR3 sequence (DNA): TGTGCCAGCAGCCCCGACAGGGGAAACACTGAAGCTTTCTTT.

As to this clone: Other DNA sequences in this specimen translate into the identical CDR3. J is TRBJ2-2 and V is TRBV9; D unclear. The length of the CDR3 is 13 residues. Germline lookup yields CDR1 SGDLS and CDR2 YYNGEE. V lost 0 bases and J 4 bases, leaving 4 bases between the germline ends. CDR3 in amino acids: CASSVVGTGELFF. In DNA, the CDR3 is TGTGCCAGCAGCGTAGTGGGCACCGGGGAGCTGTTTTTT.

The chain employs TRBV12-3 or TRBV12-4 and TRBJ2-3; no definite D call. This CDR3 spans 13 amino acids. V was clipped by 5 bases and J by 4 bases, with 10 bases between them. CDR3 amino acids: CASSLSGPDTQYF. CDR3 nucleotides: TGTGCCAGCAGTCTCTCGGGTCCAGATACGCAGTATTTT.

This chain connects TRBV11-2 to TRBJ1-1; 9 nucleotides align to TRBD1. With 5 bases clipped from V and 11 bases from J, the junction kept 9 bases outside the gene matches. The CDR3 loop spans 13 amino acids. From germline, CDR1 is SGHAT and CDR2 FQNNGV. CDR3 protein: CASSENRGLRAFF. The CDR3 DNA reads TGTGCCAGCAGCGAAAACAGGGGGCTGAGGGCTTTCTTT.

This chain links TRBV18 with TRBJ1-2; possibly TRBD1 for D (6 bases). V was cut by 8 bases and J by 4 bases, with 20 bases left in between. Looked up from germline, CDR1 is KGHSH and CDR2 is LQKENI. This CDR3 has 15 residues. The CDR3 sequence: CASRWGGSNGYGYTF. The CDR3 nucleotides read TGTGCCAGCCGCTGGGGGGGCTCAAATGGCTATGGCTACACCTTC.

The rearrangement links TRBV18 to TRBJ2-7; D is uncertain. The ends were cut back, 2 bases at V and 2 bases at J, with 10 bases in the middle. This CDR3 is 14 amino acids long. CDR1 is KGHSH and CDR2 is LQKENI in the germline V gene. CDR3 loop: CASSPDMGTYEQYF. CDR3 bases: TGTGCCAGCTCACCAGACATGGGGACCTACGAGCAGTACTTC.

The genes are TRBV6-1 and TRBJ1-5; the D is unclear. CDR3 length: 16 residues. Germline CDR1 MNHNS, CDR2 SASEGT. The germline V and J ends were trimmed by 0 bases and 5 bases, with 14 bases remaining between them. This CDR3 is CASSEALGRWDQPQHF. CDR3 coding DNA: TGTGCCAGCAGTGAAGCGCTTGGGCGGTGGGATCAGCCCCAGCATTTT.

The rearrangement uses TRBV7-9 and TRBJ2-5; D remains ambiguous. The CDR3 extends over 14 amino acids. The V and J ends lost 4 bases and 7 bases respectively, with 16 bases between them. Germline values: CDR1 SEHNR, CDR2 FQNEAQ (reference sequence). CDR3 region: CASSSASGPGTQYF. The DNA for the CDR3 is TGTGCCAGCAGCTCGGCGAGTGGGCCGGGGACCCAGTACTTC.

The V gene is TRBV15, the J gene TRBJ1-1; 8 positions agree with TRBD1. V lost 2 bases and J lost 3; bases outside the gene matches: 2. The CDR3 has 14 amino acids. Germline lookup yields CDR1 LNHNV and CDR2 YYDKDF (reference sequence). The CDR3 bases are TGTGCCACCAGCAGACAGGGGGCCGACACTGAAGCTTTCTTT. As protein: CATSRQGADTEAFF.

The sample holds one count of this clone. The chain combines TRBV5-1 with TRBJ2-5, with D perhaps matching TRBD1 (5 bases). Germline V gene sequence: CDR1 SGHRS, CDR2 YFSETQ. Trimming pared 0 bases from V and 3 bases from J, leaving 9 bases between. The CDR3 is 14 residues long. The chain's CDR3 is CASSLGQGKETQYF. The CDR3 nucleotides read TGCGCCAGCAGCTTGGGGCAGGGCAAAGAGACCCAGTACTTC.

The J gene is TRBJ1-2, the V gene TRBV11-2; TRBD1 aligns across 10 bases. The germline V gene encodes CDR1 SGHAT and CDR2 FQNNGV. CDR3 length equals 12 residues. V gave up 10 bases and J gave up 6 bases; unmatched junction bases: 5. The CDR3 DNA reads TGTGCCACCATGACAGGGGGCGATGGCTACACCTTC. Protein product: CATMTGGDGYTF.

This clone has just a few counts. This rearrangement joins TRBV4-2 to TRBJ2-7; D gene uncertain. Germline V lookup: CDR1 LGHNA, CDR2 YNFKEQ. Trimming removed 0 bases at V and 4 bases at J, with 7 bases between. The CDR3 has 13 residues. CDR3 DNA: TGTGCCAGCAGCCAAGATAGTGGATACGAGCAGTACTTC. This encodes CASSQDSGYEQYF.

The rearrangement joins TRBV19 to TRBJ2-7, with 7 bases identical to TRBD1. Germline CDR1 LNHDA, CDR2 SQIVND (reference sequence). V shed 5 bases and J 5 bases; nucleotides not matched to a gene: 18. The CDR3 sequence is 17 residues long. CDR3 amino acids: CASSEPRNPTGSDEQYF. The DNA of the CDR3 is TGTGCCAGTAGTGAGCCGAGAAATCCGACAGGGTCCGACGAGCAGTACTTC.

This clone was recorded once. V usage is TRBV18 and J usage is TRBJ1-5; the match to TRBD1 covers 8 bases. V lost 2 bases and J lost 6; bases outside the gene matches: 6. Germline V gene data show CDR1 as KGHSH and CDR2 as LQKENI. The CDR3 has 15 amino acids. The CDR3 DNA follows: TGTGCCAGCTCACCAGGACAGGGATCGGTTCAGCCCCAGCATTTT. Translation: CASSPGQGSVQPQHF. The whole variable domain, remainder taken from reference TRBV18 and TRBJ1-5, is NAGVMQNPRHLVRRRGQEARLRCSPMKGHSHVYWYRQLPEEGLKFMVYLQKENIIDESGMPKERFSAEFPKEGPSILRIQQVVRGDSAAYFCASSPGQGSVQPQHFGDGTRLSIL.

V is TRBV9 and J is TRBJ2-3, with TRBD2 matching 11 bases. The CDR3 sequence is 18 residues long. The germline V gene has CDR1 SGDLS and CDR2 YYNGEE. V was clipped by 2 bases and J by 5 bases; unmatched bases: 13. As DNA, the CDR3 is TGTGCCAGCAGCGTGGGTGGCTCCGGGACTAGCGGAGTAGATACGCAGTATTTT. Its protein is CASSVGGSGTSGVDTQYF.

V usage is TRBV4-3 and J usage is TRBJ2-2, with a weak D call TRBD1 (5 bases). The V and J ends lost 0 bases and 1 base respectively, with 12 bases between them. CDR1 and CDR2 from the germline V gene are LGHNA and YSLEER. This CDR3 contains 17 residues. The CDR3 DNA sequence: TGCGCCAGCAGCCAAGAGATTGAACAGGTGAACACCGGGGAGCTGTTTTTT. Its protein is CASSQEIEQVNTGELFF.

V gene TRBV9 combines with J gene TRBJ2-2; 9 nucleotides match TRBD1. CDR1 is SGDLS, CDR2 YYNGEE, per germline. The CDR3 has 18 residues. V was pared by 6 bases and J by 3 bases, with 15 bases of the junction left unmatched. The chain's CDR3 is CASTTKGTGPEDTGELFF. The CDR3 DNA reads as TGTGCCAGCACCACTAAAGGGACAGGGCCGGAGGACACCGGGGAGCTGTTTTTT.

This chain links TRBV27 with TRBJ1-3; no clear D gene. Germline lookup yields CDR1 MNHEY and CDR2 SMNVEV (reference sequence). The ends were cut back, 3 bases at V and 2 bases at J, with 11 bases in the middle. CDR3 size: 15 residues. CDR3 in amino acids: CASSFSLGPGNTIYF. CDR3 DNA: TGTGCCAGCAGTTTCTCCCTAGGGCCTGGAAACACCATATATTTT.

The chain uses TRBV5-6 and TRBJ2-3; no clear D. V was clipped by 4 bases and J by 6 bases, with 3 bases between them. This CDR3 region has 10 residues. CDR1 and CDR2 from the germline V gene are SGHDT and YYEEEE. CDR3 protein: CASSGDTQYF. CDR3 DNA sequence: TGTGCCAGCAGCGGGGATACGCAGTATTTT.

The V gene is TRBV5-1, the J gene TRBJ1-6; 7 bases are a match to TRBD1. The CDR3 totals 15 residues. The germline V gene has CDR1 SGHRS and CDR2 YFSETQ. Losses at the gene ends were 4 bases for V and 8 bases for J; bases not matched to a gene: 9. CDR3 in DNA: TGCGCCAGCAGCGTCCGGGACAGCGCCGATTCACCCCTCCACTTT. This translates into CASSVRDSADSPLHF.

CDR3 sequence (DNA): TGTGCCTGGAGTCGGGACGGCTACGAGCAGTACTTC. This translates into CAWSRDGYEQYF. This chain links TRBV30 with TRBJ2-7, with D perhaps TRBD1 or TRBD2 (5 bases each). The CDR3 is 12 amino acids. Trimming pared 2 bases from V and 3 bases from J, leaving 8 bases between. CDR1 is GTSNPN and CDR2 is SVGIG in the germline V gene (reference sequence).

The chain couples TRBV6-5 to TRBJ1-5; D is unclear. The CDR3 loop spans 12 amino acids. Germline V gene data show CDR1 as MNHEY and CDR2 as SVGAGI. With 6 bases removed from V and 7 bases from J, the gap between germline ends came to 10 bases. CDR3: CASSLPGQPQHF. The CDR3 nucleotides are TGTGCCAGCAGCCTCCCGGGGCAGCCCCAGCATTTT.

The gene calls are TRBV5-6 and TRBJ2-7, with 10 bases lining up with TRBD2. This CDR3 region has 16 residues. The germline gives CDR1 SGHDT, CDR2 YYEEEE. Trimming cost V 4 bases and J 6 bases; bases outside gene matches: 13. This chain's CDR3 is CASSRSSGTSVREQYF. DNA of the CDR3: TGTGCCAGCAGCCGATCCTCCGGGACTAGCGTCCGCGAGCAGTACTTC.

This chain links TRBV21-1 with TRBJ1-1; TRBD1, the D gene given by the table, was not confirmed from the DNA. TRBV21-1 is annotated as a pseudogene. CDR3 length: 16 residues. CDR3 DNA sequence: TGTGCCAGCAGCAGACGGACAGGGGCAGTCGGCACTGAAGCTTTCTTT. Translation gives CASSRRTGAVGTEAFF.